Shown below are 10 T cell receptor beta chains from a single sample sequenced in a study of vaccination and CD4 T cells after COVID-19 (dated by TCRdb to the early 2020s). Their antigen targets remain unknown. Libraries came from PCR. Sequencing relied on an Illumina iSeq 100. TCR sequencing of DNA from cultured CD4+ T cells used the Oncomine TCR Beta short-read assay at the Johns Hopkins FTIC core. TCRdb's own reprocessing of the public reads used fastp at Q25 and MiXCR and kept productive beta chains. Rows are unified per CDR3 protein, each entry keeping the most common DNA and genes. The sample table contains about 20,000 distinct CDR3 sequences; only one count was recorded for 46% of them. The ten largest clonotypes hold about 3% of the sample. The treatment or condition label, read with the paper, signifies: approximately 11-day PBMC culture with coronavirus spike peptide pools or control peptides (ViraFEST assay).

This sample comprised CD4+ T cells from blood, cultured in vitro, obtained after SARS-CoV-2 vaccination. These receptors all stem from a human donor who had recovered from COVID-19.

The CDR3 loop reads CASSDRGGSIPPQHF. CDR3 DNA sequence: TGTGCCAGCAGCGACAGGGGAGGATCGATTCCGCCCCAGCATTTT. This chain uses TRBV7-2 with TRBJ1-5; 8 nucleotides agree with TRBD1. CDR3 size: 15 residues. Germline assignment: CDR1 SGHTA and CDR2 FQGNSA. Trimming cost V 5 bases and J 9 bases; bases outside gene matches: 12.

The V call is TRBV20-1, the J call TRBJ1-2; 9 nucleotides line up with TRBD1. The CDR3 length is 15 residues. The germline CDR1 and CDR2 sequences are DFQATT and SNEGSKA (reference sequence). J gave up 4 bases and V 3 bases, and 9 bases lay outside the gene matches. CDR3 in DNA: TGCAGTGCTAGCGGTGGACAGGGGTTCTCCTATGGCTACACCTTC. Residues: CSASGGQGFSYGYTF.

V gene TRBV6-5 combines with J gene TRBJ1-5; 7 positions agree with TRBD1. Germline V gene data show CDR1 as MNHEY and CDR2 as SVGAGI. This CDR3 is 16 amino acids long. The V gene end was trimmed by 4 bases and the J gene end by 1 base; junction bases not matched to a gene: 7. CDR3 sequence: CASSFGTVWSNQPQHF. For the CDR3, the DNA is TGTGCCAGCAGTTTTGGGACAGTATGGAGCAATCAGCCCCAGCATTTT.

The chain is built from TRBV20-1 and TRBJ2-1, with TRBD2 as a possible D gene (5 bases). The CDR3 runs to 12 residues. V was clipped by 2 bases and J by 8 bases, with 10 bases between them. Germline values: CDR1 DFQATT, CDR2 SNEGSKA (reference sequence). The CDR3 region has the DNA TGCAGTGCTAGATCGGACTCGGATGAGCAGTTCTTC. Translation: CSARSDSDEQFF.

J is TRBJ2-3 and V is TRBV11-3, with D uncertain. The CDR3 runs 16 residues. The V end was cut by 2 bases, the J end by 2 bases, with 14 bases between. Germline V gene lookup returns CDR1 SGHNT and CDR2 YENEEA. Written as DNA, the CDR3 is TGTGCCAGCAGCTTAATTTTGGGCACCCCCACAGATACGCAGTATTTT. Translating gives CASSLILGTPTDTQYF. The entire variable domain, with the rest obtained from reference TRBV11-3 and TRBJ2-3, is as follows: EAGVVQSPRYKIIEKKQPVAFWCNPISGHNTLYWYLQNLGQGPELLIRYENEEAVDDSQLPKDRFSAERLKGVDSTLKIQPAELGDSAVYLCASSLILGTPTDTQYFGPGTRLTVL.

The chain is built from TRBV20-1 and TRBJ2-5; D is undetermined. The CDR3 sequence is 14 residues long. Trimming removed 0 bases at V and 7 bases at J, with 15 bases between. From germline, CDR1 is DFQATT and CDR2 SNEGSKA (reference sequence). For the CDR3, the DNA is TGCAGTGCTAGAGATTTCGGCAGCCAGAGGACCCAGTACTTC. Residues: CSARDFGSQRTQYF.

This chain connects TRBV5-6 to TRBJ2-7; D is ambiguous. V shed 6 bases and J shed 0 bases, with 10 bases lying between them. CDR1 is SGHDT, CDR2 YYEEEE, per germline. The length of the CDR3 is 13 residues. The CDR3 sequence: CASNLYHSYEQYF. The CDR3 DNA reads TGTGCCAGCAACTTATACCACTCCTACGAGCAGTACTTC.

The DNA of the CDR3 is TGTGCCAGCAGCTTACGAGGGTTGCCTTTCTTT. Residues: CASSLRGLPFF. The rearrangement links TRBV7-2 to TRBJ1-1; D is unresolved. Germline V CDR1 and CDR2: SGHTA, FQGNSA. The CDR3 covers 11 residues. Trimming took off 2 bases at V and 12 bases at J, with 10 bases between the two ends.

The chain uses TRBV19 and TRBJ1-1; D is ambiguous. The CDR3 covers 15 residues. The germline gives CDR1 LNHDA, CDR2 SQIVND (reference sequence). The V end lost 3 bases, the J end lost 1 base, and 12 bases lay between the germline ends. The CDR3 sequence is CASSMGLRRNTEAFF. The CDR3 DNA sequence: TGTGCCAGTAGTATGGGCCTCCGAAGGAACACTGAAGCTTTCTTT.

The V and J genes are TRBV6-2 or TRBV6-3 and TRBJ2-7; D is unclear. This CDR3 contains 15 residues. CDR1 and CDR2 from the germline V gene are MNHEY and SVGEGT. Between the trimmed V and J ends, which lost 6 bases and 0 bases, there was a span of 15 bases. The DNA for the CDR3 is TGTGCCAGCAGGTCACTCCGCAGAGACTCCTACGAGCAGTACTTC. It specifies CASRSLRRDSYEQYF.